This T cell receptor (beta chain) originates from a study of tissue T cells after allogeneic stem cell transplantation. The CDR3 covers 17 residues. With 5 bases clipped from V and 4 bases from J, the junction kept 7 bases outside the gene matches. Germline CDR1 is NNHNN and CDR2 is SYGAGS (reference sequence). Sequencing was performed with immunoSEQ multiplex PCR; in TCRdb, only in-frame clones are kept and a portion is missing. The sample gives nearly 50,000 clones, 73% of which show up once; roughly 0.7% is in the top ten. Of note for this clone: Genes and germline are mouse. Read data end 1 residue before the CDR3 end; the end is taken from the germline J gene.

The clonotype comes from a pool of C57BL/6 mice in good health. The sample comprised sorted cells pooled from one or two spleens. The rearrangement links TRBV13-2 to TRBJ2-2, with TRBD2 matching over 14 bases. The part of the CDR3 DNA that was read is TGTGCCAGCGGCCTCGGGACTGGGGGGGCGCGCACCGGGCAGCTCTAC. As protein: CASGLGTGGARTGQLY. In full, the CDR3 reads CASGLGTGGARTGQLYF.